The subject of this entry is one TCR beta chain. The data were obtained in a study of shared clonotypes between healthy human individuals. In the study overall: Donors, aged 18 to 49, were a couple of women and three men. Three plates each covered CD4 naive and memory; CD8 naive two, CD8 memory one.

Clones were read by immunoSEQ multiplex PCR, and TCRdb kept only the in-frame ones, dropping some. The sample comprises 2 million to 2.5 million clones, about 94% of which are singletons, and over 0.1% rests with the top ten. There are 12 residues in the CDR3. V lost 5 bases to trimming and J lost 5 bases, with 10 bases between them. The germline gives CDR1 SEHNR, CDR2 FQNEAQ (reference sequence). The sequenced material came from naive CD4+ T cells sorted from blood. The subset is: CD45RA+ positively selected. The clonotype was recovered from a man between 18 and 35 years old in good health. V and J are TRBV7-9 and TRBJ2-7, with D uncertain. CDR3 coding DNA: TGTGCCAGCAGCCCTTGGAAAGACGAGCAGTACTTC. Translating it yields CASSPWKDEQYF.